This is a list of T cell receptor beta chains from one sample in a study of cytomegalovirus exposure and HLA in healthy donors. The data were produced by immunoSEQ multiplex PCR, yet TCRdb's version contains in-frame clones alone and is incomplete. This sample carries more than 150,000 clones, approximately 84% of them seen once, and the ten largest clones take about 5.6%. The sequencing input was PBMCs. All receptors come from a woman under 40 in good health and CMV-seropositive. Each CDR3 is given with its conserved first and last residue. The D gene is left open where the match is weak. Where a row states a size, it is once, few, many or the class of an expanded clone; other rows omit it.

-,TRBV15,TRBD2,TRBJ2-3,TGTGCCACCAGCAGAGATCGGGGGGCAGATACGCAGTATTTT,CATSRDRGADTQYF
-,TRBV27,-,TRBJ1-2,TGTGCCAGCAGCCTTACAAGGGGGGGTGGCTACACCTTC,CASSLTRGGGYTF
-,TRBV15,-,TRBJ2-5,TGTGCCACCAGCGGCGGGACGACTTCGGCAGAGACCCAGTACTTC,CATSGGTTSAETQYF
-,TRBV15,-,TRBJ2-7,TGTGCCACCAGCCCAGGGGACATCTACGAGCAGTACTTC,CATSPGDIYEQYF
-,TRBV9,TRBD1,TRBJ2-2,TGTGCCAGCAGCGCCGGAGGGACAGGTAACGGGGAGCTGTTTTTT,CASSAGGTGNGELFF
few,TRBV28,TRBD2,TRBJ2-3,TGTGCCAGTAGGCCCTCGGGAGGGCCAGATACGCAGTATTTT,CASRPSGGPDTQYF
-,TRBV5-5,-,TRBJ1-1,TGTGCCAGCAGCTTGGGAGTGGGCGGGGGGCGGAACACTGAAGCTTTCTTT,CASSLGVGGGRNTEAFF
-,TRBV9,TRBD2,TRBJ2-7,TGTGCCAGCAGCGTAGATCTAGCGGGTGGGAACTACGAGCAGTACTTC,CASSVDLAGGNYEQYF
-,TRBV29-1,TRBD1,TRBJ2-2,TGCAGCGTCTCGGCCGGACAGGGGGGGAACACCGGGGAGCTGTTTTTT,CSVSAGQGGNTGELFF
-,TRBV18,TRBD1,TRBJ1-1,TGTGCCAGCTCACCCGGGACAGGGGGGACTGAAGCTTTCTTT,CASSPGTGGTEAFF
-,TRBV4-1,TRBD1,TRBJ1-6,TGCGCCAGCAGCCAAGTTCCGGGACAGGGGGCCCATAATTCACCCCTCCACTTT,CASSQVPGQGAHNSPLHF
-,TRBV9,-,TRBJ1-4,TGTGCCAGCAGCGTTAGTCGGGGGAATGAAAAACTGTTTTTT,CASSVSRGNEKLFF
-,TRBV6-5,TRBD1,TRBJ1-1,TGTGCCACGACAGGGCGTAACACTGAAGCTTTCTTT,CATTGRNTEAFF
-,TRBV7-3,TRBD2,TRBJ2-5,TGTGCCAGCAGCTTAGGTCGCGGGGGGCAAGAGACCCAGTACTTC,CASSLGRGGQETQYF
few,TRBV11-2,-,TRBJ2-4,TGTGCCAGCAGCTTATCGGGCGGGGCGCTAGCCAAAAACATTCAGTACTTC,CASSLSGGALAKNIQYF
few,TRBV29-1,TRBD1,TRBJ2-2,TGCAGCGCCGACAGGGAAGGCGCCGGGGAGCTGTTTTTT,CSADREGAGELFF
once,TRBV5-1,-,TRBJ1-2,TGCGCCAGCAGCTTGGACAGGGATCCGTTCTATGGCTACACCTTC,CASSLDRDPFYGYTF
-,TRBV5-4,TRBD1,TRBJ2-5,TGTGCCAGCAGCGGAAAGGACAGGTACGCCGTCGGAGAGACCCAGTACTTC,CASSGKDRYAVGETQYF
-,TRBV11-2,-,TRBJ2-2,TGTGCCAGCAGCTCCGGACAAATCACCGGGGAGCTGTTTTTT,CASSSGQITGELFF
-,TRBV2,TRBD1,TRBJ1-5,TGTGCCAGCAATTTGGGACAGAATAGCAATCAGCCCCAGCATTTT,CASNLGQNSNQPQHF
-,TRBV18,-,TRBJ2-7,TGTGCCAGCTCCTCACAGGCGGCAGGAGCCCGCCACGAGCAGTACTTC,CASSSQAAGARHEQYF
-,TRBV2,TRBD2,TRBJ2-3,TGTGCCAGCAGTGAAGCGCTAGCGGGAACAGATACGCAGTATTTT,CASSEALAGTDTQYF
few,TRBV19,TRBD1,TRBJ1-4,TGTGCCAGTAGTATAGGGGACAGCATCGGACAGAAACTGTTTTTT,CASSIGDSIGQKLFF
-,TRBV7-2,-,TRBJ2-7,TGTGCCAGCAGCTTAATGGGGGGGCAGGGCCGAGGCGAGCAGTACTTC,CASSLMGGQGRGEQYF
-,TRBV19,-,TRBJ1-2,TGTGCCAGTAGTATTTTGGAGGTGACCTATGGCTACACCTTC,CASSILEVTYGYTF
once,TRBV6-1,-,TRBJ1-1,TGTGCCAGCAGGGCAAACACTGAAGCTTTCTTT,CASRANTEAFF
few,TRBV7-6,-,TRBJ1-1,TGTGCCAGCAGCTTAGCGATCGAATTTGGGGGGGCGAACACTGAAGCTTTCTTT,CASSLAIEFGGANTEAFF
-,TRBV5-1,-,TRBJ2-2,TGCGCCAGCAGCTTGGGGGCTAACGGGGAGCTGTTTTTT,CASSLGANGELFF
-,TRBV2,-,TRBJ1-5,TGTGCCAGCACTACAGAGCCCAATCAGCCCCAGCATTTT,CASTTEPNQPQHF
-,TRBV27,TRBD1,TRBJ1-2,TGTGCCAGCAGTTTGCGAACAGGGGGCATCTATGGCTACACCTTC,CASSLRTGGIYGYTF
-,TRBV27,-,TRBJ2-1,TGTGCCAGCAGGGAGCGCGACAATGAGCAGTTCTTC,CASRERDNEQFF
-,TRBV6-1,-,TRBJ1-1,TGTGCCAGCAGCCGGGAGATACTAAACACTGAAGCTTTCTTT,CASSREILNTEAFF
-,TRBV5-4,-,TRBJ2-3,TGTGCCAGCATCCCTCCCTGGGGGGAAGGGGATACGCAGTATTTT,CASIPPWGEGDTQYF
-,TRBV7-2,-,TRBJ1-5,TGTGCCAGCAGTCTCGGAGAGAGCAATCAGCCCCAGCATTTT,CASSLGESNQPQHF
few,TRBV5-1,TRBD1,TRBJ2-2,TGCGCCAGCAGCCGGGACAGCTTCGGGGAGCTGTTTTTT,CASSRDSFGELFF
-,TRBV5-1,TRBD1,TRBJ2-7,TGCGCCAGCCGGGACAGCCCCTCCTACGAGCAGTACTTC,CASRDSPSYEQYF
-,TRBV5-1,TRBD2,TRBJ2-1,TGCGCCAGCAGCTGGACGGGGGGGCCTATTGACAATGAGCAGTTCTTC,CASSWTGGPIDNEQFF
few,TRBV6-6,TRBD1,TRBJ2-3,TGTGCCAGCAGTTTCCTAGGGACAGGGGCAACAGATACGCAGTATTTT,CASSFLGTGATDTQYF
-,TRBV25-1,-,TRBJ2-3,TGTGCCACCTCTTGGCGGAACACAGATACGCAGTATTTT,CATSWRNTDTQYF
-,TRBV4-1,-,TRBJ1-1,TGCGCCAGCAGCCGGCTAGGTGAAGCTTTCTTT,CASSRLGEAFF
once,TRBV10-2,-,TRBJ2-3,TGCGCCAGCAGTGAGGTCCTAGGATCAGATACGCAGTATTTT,CASSEVLGSDTQYF
-,TRBV28,-,TRBJ2-1,TGTGCCAGCAGTTTCAGAGACACGCAGTTCTTC,CASSFRDTQFF
-,TRBV4-3,-,TRBJ2-7,TGCGCCAGCAGCCAAGACGGGACACCCTCCTACGAGCAGTACTTC,CASSQDGTPSYEQYF
-,TRBV5-1,TRBD1,TRBJ2-7,TGCGCCAGCAGCTTGGGGACAGGGGCATCCTACGAGCAGTACTTC,CASSLGTGASYEQYF
-,TRBV6-1,TRBD2,TRBJ2-1,TGTGCCAGCACAAGACTAGCGGGGGTCCCCGATGAGCAGTTCTTC,CASTRLAGVPDEQFF
few,TRBV5-1,TRBD1,TRBJ1-4,TGCGCCAGCGGGCCAACAGGGGGCAGGGATGAAAAACTGTTTTTT,CASGPTGGRDEKLFF
-,TRBV5-1,TRBD1,TRBJ2-2,TGCGCCAGCAACAGGGACAGGAGCACCGGGGAGCTGTTTTTT,CASNRDRSTGELFF
-,TRBV6-6,-,TRBJ1-4,TGTGCCAGCAGTTCCTCAAAGATGACAGAAACTTATTTT,CASSSSKMTETYF
-,TRBV6-1,-,TRBJ1-1,TGTGCCAGCAGTGCTAAGGGGTCGCCATCTGAAGCTTTCTTT,CASSAKGSPSEAFF
-,TRBV7-9,-,TRBJ2-7,TGTGCCAGCAGCTTTGTACTAGCTGGCGAGCAGTACTTC,CASSFVLAGEQYF
-,TRBV6-1,TRBD2,TRBJ2-3,TGTGCCAGCAGTGGGGGTAGAGCGGGAGGGCCCTTTCCAGATACGCAGTATTTT,CASSGGRAGGPFPDTQYF
-,TRBV6-5,-,TRBJ1-1,TGTGCCAGCAGTTACTCGATAAGCCCAGTCTGGAGTGGGGCTTTCTTT,CASSYSISPVWSGAFF